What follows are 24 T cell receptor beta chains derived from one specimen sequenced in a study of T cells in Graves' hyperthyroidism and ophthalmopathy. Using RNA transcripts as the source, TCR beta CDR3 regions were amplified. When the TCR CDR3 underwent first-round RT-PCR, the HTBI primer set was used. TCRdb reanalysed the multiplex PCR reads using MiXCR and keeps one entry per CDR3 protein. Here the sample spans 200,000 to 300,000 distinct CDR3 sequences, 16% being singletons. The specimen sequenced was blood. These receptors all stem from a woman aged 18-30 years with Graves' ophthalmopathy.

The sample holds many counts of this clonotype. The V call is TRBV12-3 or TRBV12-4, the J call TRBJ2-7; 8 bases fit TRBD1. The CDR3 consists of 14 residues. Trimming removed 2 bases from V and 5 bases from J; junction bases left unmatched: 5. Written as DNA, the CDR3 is TGTGCCAGCAGTTTATCACAGGGGGGACACGAGCAGTACTTC. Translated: CASSLSQGGHEQYF.

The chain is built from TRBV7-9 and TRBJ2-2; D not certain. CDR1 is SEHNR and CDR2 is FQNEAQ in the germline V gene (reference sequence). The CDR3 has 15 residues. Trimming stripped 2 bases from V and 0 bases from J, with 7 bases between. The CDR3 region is CASSLFHTNTGELFF. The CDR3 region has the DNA TGTGCCAGCAGCTTATTTCATACGAACACCGGGGAGCTGTTTTTT.

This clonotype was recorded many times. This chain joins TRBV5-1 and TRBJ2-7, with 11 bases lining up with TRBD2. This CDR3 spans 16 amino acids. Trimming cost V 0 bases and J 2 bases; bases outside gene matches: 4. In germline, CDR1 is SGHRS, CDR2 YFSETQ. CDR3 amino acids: CASSLARLAGPYEQYF. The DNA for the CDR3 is TGCGCCAGCAGCTTGGCCAGACTAGCGGGGCCCTACGAGCAGTACTTC.

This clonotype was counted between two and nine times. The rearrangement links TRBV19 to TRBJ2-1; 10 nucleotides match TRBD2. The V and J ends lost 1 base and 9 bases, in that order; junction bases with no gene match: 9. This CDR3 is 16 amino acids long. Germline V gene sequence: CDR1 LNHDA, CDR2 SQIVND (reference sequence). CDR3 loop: CASSIVTSGIPVEQFF. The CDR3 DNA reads TGTGCCAGTAGTATAGTAACTAGCGGGATACCTGTTGAGCAGTTCTTC.

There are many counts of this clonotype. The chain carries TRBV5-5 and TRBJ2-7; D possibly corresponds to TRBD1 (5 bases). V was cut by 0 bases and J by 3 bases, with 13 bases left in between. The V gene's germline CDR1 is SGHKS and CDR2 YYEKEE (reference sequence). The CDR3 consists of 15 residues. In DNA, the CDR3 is TGTGCCAGCAGCTTGGTTATTGGGGCAGGCTACGAGCAGTACTTC. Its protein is CASSLVIGAGYEQYF.

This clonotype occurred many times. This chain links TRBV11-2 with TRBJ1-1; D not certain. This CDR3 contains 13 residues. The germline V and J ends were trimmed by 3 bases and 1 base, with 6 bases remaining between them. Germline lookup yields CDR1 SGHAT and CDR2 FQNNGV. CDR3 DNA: TGTGCCAGCAGCTTCCACAAGAACACTGAAGCTTTCTTT. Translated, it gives CASSFHKNTEAFF. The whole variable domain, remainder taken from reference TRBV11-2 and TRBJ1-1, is EAGVAQSPRYKIIEKRQSVAFWCNPISGHATLYWYQQILGQGPKLLIQFQNNGVVDDSQLPKDRFSAERLKGVDSTLKIQPAKLEDSAVYLCASSFHKNTEAFFGQGTRLTVV.

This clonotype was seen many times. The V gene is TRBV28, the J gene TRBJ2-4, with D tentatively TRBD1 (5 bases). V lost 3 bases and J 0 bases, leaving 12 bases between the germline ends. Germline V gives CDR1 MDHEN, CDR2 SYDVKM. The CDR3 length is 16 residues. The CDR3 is CASSLRGQLAKNIQYF. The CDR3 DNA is TGTGCCAGCAGTTTGCGCGGACAACTAGCCAAAAACATTCAGTACTTC.

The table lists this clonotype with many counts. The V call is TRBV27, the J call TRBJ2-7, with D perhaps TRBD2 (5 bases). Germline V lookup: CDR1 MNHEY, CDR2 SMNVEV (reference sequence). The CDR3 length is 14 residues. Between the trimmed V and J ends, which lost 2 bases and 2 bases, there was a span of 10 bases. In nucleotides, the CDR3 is TGTGCCAGCAGTTTAGGGCGGGCTACCTACGAGCAGTACTTC. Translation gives CASSLGRATYEQYF.

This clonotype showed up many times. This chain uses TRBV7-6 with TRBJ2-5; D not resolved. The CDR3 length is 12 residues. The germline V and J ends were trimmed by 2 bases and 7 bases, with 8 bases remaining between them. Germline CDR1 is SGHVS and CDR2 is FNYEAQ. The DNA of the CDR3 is TGTGCCAGCAGCTTAACCCTAGGGACCCAGTACTTC. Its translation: CASSLTLGTQYF.

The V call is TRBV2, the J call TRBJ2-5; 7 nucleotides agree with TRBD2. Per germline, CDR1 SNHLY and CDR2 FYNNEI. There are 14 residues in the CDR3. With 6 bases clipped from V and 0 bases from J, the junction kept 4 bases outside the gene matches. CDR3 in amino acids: CASSGRSYQETQYF. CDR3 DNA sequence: TGTGCCAGCAGCGGGAGGTCCTACCAAGAGACCCAGTACTTC. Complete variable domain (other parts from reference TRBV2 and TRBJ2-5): EPEVTQTPSHQVTQMGQEVILRCVPISNHLYFYWYRQILGQKVEFLVSFYNNEISEKSEIFDDQFSVERPDGSNFTLKIRSTKLEDSAMYFCASSGRSYQETQYFGPGTRLLVL.

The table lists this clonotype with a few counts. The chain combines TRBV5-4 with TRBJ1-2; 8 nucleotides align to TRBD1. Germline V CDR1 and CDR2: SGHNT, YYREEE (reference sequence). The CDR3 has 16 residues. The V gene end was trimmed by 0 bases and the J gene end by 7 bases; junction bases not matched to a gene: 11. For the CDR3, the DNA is TGTGCCAGCAGCTTGGCCTCAGGGGGCGTAATGGCTGGCTACACCTTC. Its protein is CASSLASGGVMAGYTF.

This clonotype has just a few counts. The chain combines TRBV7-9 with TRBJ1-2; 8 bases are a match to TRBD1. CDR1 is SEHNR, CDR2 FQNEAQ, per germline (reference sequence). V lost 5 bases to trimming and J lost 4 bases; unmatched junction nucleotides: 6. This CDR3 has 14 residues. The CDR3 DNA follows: TGTGCCAGCAGCCAAGACAGGGGCCGCTATGGCTACACCTTC. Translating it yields CASSQDRGRYGYTF.

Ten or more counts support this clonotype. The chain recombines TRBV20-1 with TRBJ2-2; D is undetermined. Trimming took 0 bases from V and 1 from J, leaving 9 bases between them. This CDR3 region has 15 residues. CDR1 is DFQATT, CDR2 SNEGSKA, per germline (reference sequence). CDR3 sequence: CSARDMLENTGELFF. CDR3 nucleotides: TGCAGTGCTAGAGATATGCTGGAGAACACCGGGGAGCTGTTTTTT.

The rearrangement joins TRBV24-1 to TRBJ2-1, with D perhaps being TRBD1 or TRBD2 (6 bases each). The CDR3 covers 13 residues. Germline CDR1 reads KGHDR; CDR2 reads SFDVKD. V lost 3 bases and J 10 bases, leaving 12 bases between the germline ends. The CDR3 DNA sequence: TGTGCCACCAGTGATCATAAGGGGGGCGAGCAGTTCTTC. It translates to CATSDHKGGEQFF.

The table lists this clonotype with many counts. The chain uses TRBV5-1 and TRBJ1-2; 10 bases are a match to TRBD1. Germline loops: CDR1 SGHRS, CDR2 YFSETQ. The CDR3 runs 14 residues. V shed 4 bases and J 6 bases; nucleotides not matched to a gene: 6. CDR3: CASSADRGLDGYTF. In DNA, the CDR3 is TGCGCCAGCAGCGCTGACAGGGGGCTGGATGGCTACACCTTC.

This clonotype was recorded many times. The CDR3 protein is CSAVGLAGRQETQYF. CDR3 bases: TGCAGTGCTGTTGGGCTAGCGGGGAGGCAAGAGACCCAGTACTTC. V and J are TRBV20-1 and TRBJ2-5; TRBD2 agrees at 9 bases. The V and J ends lost 5 bases and 2 bases, in that order; junction bases with no gene match: 9. Germline CDR1 is DFQATT and CDR2 is SNEGSKA (reference sequence). The CDR3 totals 15 residues.

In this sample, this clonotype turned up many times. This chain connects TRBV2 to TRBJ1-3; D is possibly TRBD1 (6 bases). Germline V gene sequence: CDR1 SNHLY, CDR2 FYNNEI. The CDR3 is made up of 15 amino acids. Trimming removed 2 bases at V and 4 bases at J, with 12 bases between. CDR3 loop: CASSEFKGVGNTIYF. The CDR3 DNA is TGTGCCAGCAGTGAATTCAAGGGGGTCGGAAACACCATATATTTT.

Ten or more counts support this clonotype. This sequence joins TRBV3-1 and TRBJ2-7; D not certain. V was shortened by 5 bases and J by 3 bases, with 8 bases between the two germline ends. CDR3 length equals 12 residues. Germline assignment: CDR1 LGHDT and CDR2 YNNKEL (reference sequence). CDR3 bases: TGTGCCAGCAGCACCACCCGCTACGAGCAGTACTTC. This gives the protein CASSTTRYEQYF.

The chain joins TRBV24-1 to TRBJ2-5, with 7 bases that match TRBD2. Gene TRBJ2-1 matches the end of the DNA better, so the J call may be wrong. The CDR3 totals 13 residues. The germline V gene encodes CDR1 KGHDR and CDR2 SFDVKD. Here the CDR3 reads CATSDSGVETQFF. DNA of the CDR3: TGTGCCACCAGTGACAGCGGGGTGGAGACCCAGTTCTTC.

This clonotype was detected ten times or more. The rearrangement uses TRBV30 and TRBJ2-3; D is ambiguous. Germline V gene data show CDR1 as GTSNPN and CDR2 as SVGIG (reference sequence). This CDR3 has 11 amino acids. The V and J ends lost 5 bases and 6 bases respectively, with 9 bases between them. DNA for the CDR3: TGTGCCTGGGAGGTGGGGGATACGCAGTATTTT. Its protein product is CAWEVGDTQYF.

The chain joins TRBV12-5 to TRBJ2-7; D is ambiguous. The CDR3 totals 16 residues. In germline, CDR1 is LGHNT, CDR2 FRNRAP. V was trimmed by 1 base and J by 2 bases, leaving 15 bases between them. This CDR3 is CASGLAYPDVTYEQYF. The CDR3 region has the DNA TGTGCTAGTGGTTTGGCCTACCCGGACGTTACCTACGAGCAGTACTTC.

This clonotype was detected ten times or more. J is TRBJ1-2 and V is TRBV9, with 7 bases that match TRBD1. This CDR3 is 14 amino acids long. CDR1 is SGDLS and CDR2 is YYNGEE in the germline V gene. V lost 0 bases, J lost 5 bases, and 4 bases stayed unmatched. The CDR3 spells CASSVVPGGYGYTF. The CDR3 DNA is TGTGCCAGCAGCGTAGTCCCAGGGGGTTATGGCTACACCTTC.

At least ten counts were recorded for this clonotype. The CDR3 protein is CASSPRGTGDVKNTEAFF. The DNA of the CDR3 is TGTGCCAGCTCACCAAGGGGGACAGGGGATGTAAAGAACACTGAAGCTTTCTTT. The J gene is TRBJ1-1, the V gene TRBV18, with TRBD1 matching over 10 bases. V shed 2 bases, J shed 1 base, and the junction held 10 bases outside the gene matches. Per germline, CDR1 KGHSH and CDR2 LQKENI. CDR3 length equals 18 residues.

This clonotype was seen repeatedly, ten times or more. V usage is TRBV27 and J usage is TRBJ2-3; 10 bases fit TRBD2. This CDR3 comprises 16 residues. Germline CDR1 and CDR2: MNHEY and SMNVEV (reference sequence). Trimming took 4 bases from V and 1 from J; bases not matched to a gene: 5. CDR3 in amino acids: CASSSLGLAGTDTQYF. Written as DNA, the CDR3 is TGTGCCAGCAGTTCCCTCGGACTAGCGGGCACAGATACGCAGTATTTT.